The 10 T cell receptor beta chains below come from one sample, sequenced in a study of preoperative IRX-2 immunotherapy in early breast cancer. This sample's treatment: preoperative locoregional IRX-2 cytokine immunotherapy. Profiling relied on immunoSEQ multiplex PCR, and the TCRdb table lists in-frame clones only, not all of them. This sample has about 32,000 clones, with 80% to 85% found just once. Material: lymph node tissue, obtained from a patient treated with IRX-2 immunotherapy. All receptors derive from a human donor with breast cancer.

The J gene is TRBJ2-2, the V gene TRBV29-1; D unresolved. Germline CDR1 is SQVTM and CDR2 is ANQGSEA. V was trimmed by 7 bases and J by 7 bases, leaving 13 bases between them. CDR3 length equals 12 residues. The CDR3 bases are TGCAGCGGACTTTGGTGGGGCGGGGAGCTGTTTTTT. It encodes CSGLWWGGELFF.

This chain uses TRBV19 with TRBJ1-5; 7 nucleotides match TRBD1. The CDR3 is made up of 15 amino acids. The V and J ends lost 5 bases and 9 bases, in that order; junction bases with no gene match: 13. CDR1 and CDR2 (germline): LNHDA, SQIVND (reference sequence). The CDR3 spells CASSPLDRLFLPQHF. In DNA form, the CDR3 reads TGTGCCAGTAGTCCCCTGGACAGGCTCTTCCTGCCCCAGCATTTT.

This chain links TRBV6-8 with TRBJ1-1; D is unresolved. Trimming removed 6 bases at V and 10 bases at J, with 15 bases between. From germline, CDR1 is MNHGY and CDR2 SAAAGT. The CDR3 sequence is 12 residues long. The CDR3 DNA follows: TGTGCCAGCAGGTCAACAAGTTTTGGAGCTTTCTTT. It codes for CASRSTSFGAFF.

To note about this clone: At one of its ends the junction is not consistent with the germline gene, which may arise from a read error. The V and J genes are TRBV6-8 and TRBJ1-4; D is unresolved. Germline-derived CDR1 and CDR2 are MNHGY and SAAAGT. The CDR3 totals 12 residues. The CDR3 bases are TGTGCCATCAGTGGCGTCGACGGAAAACTGTTTTTT. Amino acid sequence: CAISGVDGKLFF.

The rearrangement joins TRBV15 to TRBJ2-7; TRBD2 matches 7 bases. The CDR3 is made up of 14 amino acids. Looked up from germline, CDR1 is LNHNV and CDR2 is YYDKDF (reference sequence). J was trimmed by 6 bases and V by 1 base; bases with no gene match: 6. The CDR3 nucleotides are TGTGCCACCAGCAGAGTGGGGGGGAGGGCCGAGCAGTACTTC. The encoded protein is CATSRVGGRAEQYF.

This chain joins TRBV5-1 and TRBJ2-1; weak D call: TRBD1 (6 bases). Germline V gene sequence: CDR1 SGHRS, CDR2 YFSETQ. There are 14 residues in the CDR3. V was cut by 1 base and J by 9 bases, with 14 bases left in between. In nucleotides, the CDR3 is TGCGCCAGCAGCTTGAGAAACAGGGATGGTGAGCAGTTCTTC. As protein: CASSLRNRDGEQFF. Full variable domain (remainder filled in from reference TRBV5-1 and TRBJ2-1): KAGVTQTPRYLIKTRGQQVTLSCSPISGHRSVSWYQQTPGQGLQFLFEYFSETQRNKGNFPGRFSGRQFSNSRSEMNVSTLELGDSALYLCASSLRNRDGEQFFGPGTRLTVL.

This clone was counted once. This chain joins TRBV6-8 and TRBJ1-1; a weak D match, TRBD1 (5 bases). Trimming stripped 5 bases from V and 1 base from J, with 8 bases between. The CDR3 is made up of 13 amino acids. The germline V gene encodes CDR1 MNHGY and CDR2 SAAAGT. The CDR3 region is CASSAQENTEAFF. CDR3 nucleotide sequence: TGTGCCAGCAGTGCACAGGAGAACACTGAAGCTTTCTTT.

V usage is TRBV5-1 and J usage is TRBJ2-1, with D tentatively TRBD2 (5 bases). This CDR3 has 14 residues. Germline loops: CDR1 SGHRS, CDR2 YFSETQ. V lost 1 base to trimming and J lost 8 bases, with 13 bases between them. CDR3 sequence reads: CASSLIRMRDEQFF. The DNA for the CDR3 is TGCGCCAGCAGCTTGATACGGATGAGGGATGAGCAGTTCTTC.

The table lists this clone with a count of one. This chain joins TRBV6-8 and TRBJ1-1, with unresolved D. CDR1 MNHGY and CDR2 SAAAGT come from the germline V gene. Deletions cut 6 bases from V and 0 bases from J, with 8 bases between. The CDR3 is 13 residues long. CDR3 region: CASSDKLNTEAFF. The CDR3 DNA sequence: TGTGCCAGCAGCGACAAATTGAACACTGAAGCTTTCTTT.

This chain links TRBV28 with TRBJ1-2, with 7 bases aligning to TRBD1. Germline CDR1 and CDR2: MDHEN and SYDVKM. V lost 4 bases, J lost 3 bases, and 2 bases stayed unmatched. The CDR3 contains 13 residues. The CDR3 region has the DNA TGTGCCAGCAGTTCCACAGGGGACTATGGCTACACCTTC. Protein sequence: CASSSTGDYGYTF.